A selection of T cell receptor beta chains follows, all from one sample in a study of T cells in Graves' hyperthyroidism and ophthalmopathy. TCRdb re-derived calls from the multiplex PCR reads in MiXCR, one entry per CDR3 protein. The sample includes approximately 560,000 distinct CDR3 sequences, 15% to 18% of them seen just once. What was sequenced was blood. The receptors were sampled from a woman in her 30s with Graves' hyperthyroidism. The CDR3 runs from the conserved cysteine through the conserved F or W. The order of the fields is J gene, clone size, V gene, D gene, CDR3 protein, CDR3 DNA. D genes are given only for firm matches. Clone size is shown for a subset of rows, as once, few, many or a class of expanded clone.

j_gene: TRBJ1-1; abundance: NA; v_gene: TRBV29-1; d_gene: NA; CDR3aa: CSVGRMNTEAFF; CDR3nt: TGCAGCGTTGGGCGAATGAACACTGAAGCTTTCTTT
j_gene: TRBJ1-6; abundance: few; v_gene: TRBV7-9; d_gene: NA; CDR3aa: CASSPSTIVGDSPLHF; CDR3nt: TGTGCCAGCAGCCCGTCGACAATCGTTGGGGACTCACCCCTCCACTTT
j_gene: TRBJ2-1; abundance: NA; v_gene: TRBV7-2; d_gene: TRBD2; CDR3aa: CASSLAGLAVQSRYNEQFF; CDR3nt: TGTGCCAGCAGCTTAGCTGGACTAGCGGTGCAGTCGAGGTACAATGAGCAGTTCTTC
j_gene: TRBJ2-1; abundance: many; v_gene: TRBV7-9; d_gene: TRBD1; CDR3aa: CASSRRQGAQDEQFF; CDR3nt: TGTGCCAGCAGCCGGCGACAGGGGGCGCAGGATGAGCAGTTCTTC
j_gene: TRBJ2-3; abundance: few; v_gene: TRBV20-1; d_gene: TRBD1; CDR3aa: CSARRGTGRSTDTQYF; CDR3nt: TGCAGTGCTAGACGGGGGACAGGCCGCAGCACAGATACGCAGTATTTT
j_gene: TRBJ2-1; abundance: NA; v_gene: TRBV10-1; d_gene: NA; CDR3aa: CASSEGFYNEQFF; CDR3nt: TGCGCCAGCAGTGAGGGCTTCTACAATGAGCAGTTCTTC
j_gene: TRBJ2-7; abundance: many; v_gene: TRBV28; d_gene: TRBD1; CDR3aa: CASSPLWDRVLSGDNEQYF; CDR3nt: TGTGCCAGCAGTCCCTTGTGGGACAGGGTCTTGTCGGGTGATAACGAGCAGTACTTC
j_gene: TRBJ2-7; abundance: NA; v_gene: TRBV4-1; d_gene: TRBD2; CDR3aa: CASSQTGTSGSSPYF; CDR3nt: TGCGCCAGCAGCCAAACTGGGACTAGCGGGTCCTCGCCGTACTTC
j_gene: TRBJ1-4; abundance: NA; v_gene: TRBV19; d_gene: NA; CDR3aa: CASSRRQGYSTNEKLFF; CDR3nt: TGTGCCAGTAGTAGGCGGCAGGGATATTCAACTAATGAAAAACTGTTTTTT
j_gene: TRBJ2-1; abundance: few; v_gene: TRBV20-1; d_gene: NA; CDR3aa: CSASPGVNRANEQFF; CDR3nt: TGCAGTGCTAGTCCGGGAGTAAACAGGGCTAATGAGCAGTTCTTC
j_gene: TRBJ1-1; abundance: few; v_gene: TRBV4-3; d_gene: NA; CDR3aa: CASSQVSRALEAFF; CDR3nt: TGCGCCAGCAGCCAAGTGAGCAGGGCCCTCGAAGCTTTCTTT
j_gene: TRBJ2-3; abundance: many; v_gene: TRBV7-7; d_gene: TRBD2; CDR3aa: CASRQLAGTPTDTQYF; CDR3nt: TGTGCCAGCAGACAACTAGCGGGGACCCCCACAGATACGCAGTATTTT
j_gene: TRBJ2-7; abundance: many; v_gene: TRBV7-2; d_gene: TRBD2; CDR3aa: CASSPRGGQIEQYF; CDR3nt: TGTGCCAGCAGCCCTCGCGGGGGGCAGATCGAGCAGTACTTC
j_gene: TRBJ2-5; abundance: NA; v_gene: TRBV12-3/TRBV12-4; d_gene: TRBD2; CDR3aa: CASSLKGLAEETQYF; CDR3nt: TGCGCCAGCAGCCTAAAGGGACTAGCTGAAGAGACCCAGTACTTC
j_gene: TRBJ1-5; abundance: many; v_gene: TRBV6-1; d_gene: NA; CDR3aa: CASTEVSNQPQHF; CDR3nt: TGTGCCAGCACGGAGGTTAGCAATCAGCCCCAGCATTTT
j_gene: TRBJ2-3; abundance: many; v_gene: TRBV30; d_gene: NA; CDR3aa: CAWSVMSTDTQYF; CDR3nt: TGTGCCTGGAGTGTAATGAGCACAGATACGCAGTATTTT
j_gene: TRBJ2-6; abundance: few; v_gene: TRBV19; d_gene: NA; CDR3aa: CASSMKLGPGANVLTF; CDR3nt: TGTGCCAGTAGTATGAAATTGGGTCCTGGGGCCAACGTCCTGACTTTC
j_gene: TRBJ2-1; abundance: NA; v_gene: TRBV27; d_gene: NA; CDR3aa: CASSLSRYSEQFF; CDR3nt: TGTGCCAGCAGTTTATCTAGGTACAGTGAGCAGTTCTTC
j_gene: TRBJ2-1; abundance: many; v_gene: TRBV7-6; d_gene: NA; CDR3aa: CASSFWDPTTNEQFF; CDR3nt: TGTGCCAGCAGCTTTTGGGATCCCACTACGAATGAGCAGTTCTTC
j_gene: TRBJ2-6; abundance: many; v_gene: TRBV24-1; d_gene: NA; CDR3aa: CATSESGSGANVLTF; CDR3nt: TGTGCCACCAGTGAGAGTGGCTCTGGGGCCAACGTCCTGACTTTC
j_gene: TRBJ2-1; abundance: many; v_gene: TRBV11-2; d_gene: NA; CDR3aa: CASSLRGGGSSYNEQFF; CDR3nt: TGTGCCAGCAGCCTAAGAGGTGGGGGGAGCTCCTACAATGAGCAGTTCTTC
j_gene: TRBJ1-4; abundance: few; v_gene: TRBV19; d_gene: NA; CDR3aa: CASTGGPEKLFF; CDR3nt: TGTGCCAGTACGGGGGGTCCGGAAAAACTGTTTTTT
j_gene: TRBJ1-2; abundance: NA; v_gene: TRBV7-2; d_gene: TRBD1; CDR3aa: CASRRTGVYGYTF; CDR3nt: TGTGCCAGCAGAAGGACAGGGGTATATGGCTACACCTTC
j_gene: TRBJ1-2; abundance: many; v_gene: TRBV27; d_gene: NA; CDR3aa: CASSGGDPGEGYTF; CDR3nt: TGTGCCAGCAGTGGTGGGGACCCAGGAGAGGGCTACACCTTC
j_gene: TRBJ2-5; abundance: many; v_gene: TRBV28; d_gene: TRBD2; CDR3aa: CASSLLGGVETQYF; CDR3nt: TGTGCCAGCAGTTTATTGGGGGGGGTCGAGACCCAGTACTTC
j_gene: TRBJ2-7; abundance: many; v_gene: TRBV10-3; d_gene: TRBD2; CDR3aa: CAISGGGTSYEQYF; CDR3nt: TGTGCCATCAGTGGCGGGGGGACCTCCTACGAGCAGTACTTC
j_gene: TRBJ2-7; abundance: many; v_gene: TRBV5-1; d_gene: NA; CDR3aa: CASSSAPFGGYEQYF; CDR3nt: TGCGCCAGCAGCTCCGCTCCGTTTGGTGGTTACGAGCAGTACTTC
j_gene: TRBJ2-2; abundance: many; v_gene: TRBV3-1; d_gene: NA; CDR3aa: CASSQRDTGELFF; CDR3nt: TGTGCCAGCAGCCAACGGGACACCGGGGAGCTGTTTTTT
j_gene: TRBJ2-7; abundance: many; v_gene: TRBV12-5; d_gene: TRBD1; CDR3aa: CASGLVLWGDRDRGYEQYF; CDR3nt: TGTGCTAGTGGTTTGGTTCTGTGGGGGGACCGGGACAGGGGATACGAGCAGTACTTC
j_gene: TRBJ2-1; abundance: many; v_gene: TRBV5-1; d_gene: TRBD2; CDR3aa: CASSSASGRGNNEQFF; CDR3nt: TGCGCCAGCAGCTCAGCAAGCGGGAGAGGAAACAATGAGCAGTTCTTC
j_gene: TRBJ2-7; abundance: NA; v_gene: TRBV5-1; d_gene: TRBD1; CDR3aa: CASNPTTGTNEQYF; CDR3nt: TGCGCCAGCAACCCGACGACAGGGACCAACGAGCAGTACTTC
j_gene: TRBJ1-5; abundance: NA; v_gene: TRBV5-1; d_gene: TRBD1; CDR3aa: CASSGGQGDQPQHF; CDR3nt: TGCGCCAGCAGCGGGGGACAGGGCGATCAGCCCCAGCATTTT
j_gene: TRBJ2-7; abundance: NA; v_gene: TRBV15; d_gene: TRBD1; CDR3aa: CATGTGVHEQYF; CDR3nt: TGTGCCACCGGGACAGGGGTACACGAGCAGTACTTC
j_gene: TRBJ1-4; abundance: NA; v_gene: TRBV2; d_gene: NA; CDR3aa: CASRKWNEKLFF; CDR3nt: TGTGCCAGCCGCAAGTGGAATGAAAAACTGTTTTTT
j_gene: TRBJ2-1; abundance: NA; v_gene: TRBV12-3/TRBV12-4; d_gene: TRBD2; CDR3aa: CASSFIRRGLATSGRYNEQFF; CDR3nt: TGTGCCAGCAGTTTTATCAGGCGTGGCCTTGCGACTAGCGGGAGGTACAATGAGCAGTTCTTC
j_gene: TRBJ2-1; abundance: many; v_gene: TRBV29-1; d_gene: TRBD2; CDR3aa: CSAPTSGLKNEQFF; CDR3nt: TGCAGCGCTCCGACTAGCGGGCTCAAGAATGAGCAGTTCTTC
j_gene: TRBJ1-4; abundance: NA; v_gene: TRBV4-1; d_gene: NA; CDR3aa: CASSLIRTDGNEKLFF; CDR3nt: TGTGCCAGCAGTCTAATCCGGACAGACGGGAATGAAAAACTGTTTTTT
j_gene: TRBJ2-3; abundance: few; v_gene: TRBV29-1; d_gene: TRBD1; CDR3aa: CSVEANEGAADTQYF; CDR3nt: TGCAGCGTTGAAGCAAACGAGGGGGCGGCAGATACGCAGTATTTT
j_gene: TRBJ2-1; abundance: many; v_gene: TRBV9; d_gene: NA; CDR3aa: CASSGAVYNEQFF; CDR3nt: TGTGCCAGCAGCGGGGCAGTTTACAATGAGCAGTTCTTC
j_gene: TRBJ2-1; abundance: many; v_gene: TRBV20-1; d_gene: NA; CDR3aa: CSARGRDPPTDEQFF; CDR3nt: TGCAGTGCTAGAGGCCGGGATCCCCCCACTGATGAGCAGTTCTTC
j_gene: TRBJ1-1; abundance: few; v_gene: TRBV7-2; d_gene: NA; CDR3aa: CASSPGPGGITEAFF; CDR3nt: TGTGCCAGCAGCCCCGGCCCGGGAGGAATCACTGAAGCTTTCTTT
j_gene: TRBJ1-3; abundance: NA; v_gene: TRBV30; d_gene: NA; CDR3aa: CAYNQGNTIYF; CDR3nt: TGTGCCTACAATCAAGGAAACACCATATATTTT
j_gene: TRBJ2-7; abundance: few; v_gene: TRBV19; d_gene: TRBD1; CDR3aa: CASRRNRGQGSYEQYF; CDR3nt: TGTGCCAGTAGAAGGAACAGGGGCCAGGGCTCCTACGAGCAGTACTTC
j_gene: TRBJ1-2; abundance: few; v_gene: TRBV6-1; d_gene: NA; CDR3aa: CASSENTNTYGYTF; CDR3nt: TGTGCCAGCAGTGAAAACACAAACACCTATGGCTACACCTTC
j_gene: TRBJ1-3; abundance: NA; v_gene: TRBV10-3; d_gene: NA; CDR3aa: CAIRGTLSGNTIYF; CDR3nt: TGTGCCATCAGGGGGACCCTCTCTGGAAACACCATATATTTT
j_gene: TRBJ1-1; abundance: many; v_gene: TRBV29-1; d_gene: NA; CDR3aa: CSVKPLLTEAFF; CDR3nt: TGCAGCGTTAAACCCCTGCTTACTGAAGCTTTCTTT
j_gene: TRBJ2-3; abundance: many; v_gene: TRBV18; d_gene: NA; CDR3aa: CASSPISLGNTQYF; CDR3nt: TGTGCCAGCTCACCAATTTCCTTGGGAAATACGCAGTATTTT
j_gene: TRBJ2-2; abundance: NA; v_gene: TRBV19; d_gene: NA; CDR3aa: CASSSEAPGELFF; CDR3nt: TGTGCCAGTAGTAGCGAGGCCCCCGGGGAGCTGTTTTTT
j_gene: TRBJ2-7; abundance: many; v_gene: TRBV20-1; d_gene: TRBD2; CDR3aa: CSTRDLAGGRSYEQYF; CDR3nt: TGCAGTACTAGAGACCTAGCGGGAGGCCGGTCCTACGAGCAGTACTTC
j_gene: TRBJ1-2; abundance: NA; v_gene: TRBV3-1; d_gene: TRBD1; CDR3aa: CASSPREGAGYGYTF; CDR3nt: TGTGCCAGCAGCCCGCGGGAGGGGGCGGGCTATGGCTACACCTTC
j_gene: TRBJ2-7; abundance: NA; v_gene: TRBV2; d_gene: TRBD2; CDR3aa: CASTGGSGSGHEQYF; CDR3nt: TGTGCCAGCACCGGGGGTAGCGGGAGTGGGCACGAGCAGTACTTC
j_gene: TRBJ2-1; abundance: NA; v_gene: TRBV19; d_gene: TRBD1; CDR3aa: CASSIGQGAQEQFF; CDR3nt: TGTGCCAGTAGTATAGGACAGGGGGCTCAGGAGCAGTTCTTC
j_gene: TRBJ2-7; abundance: NA; v_gene: TRBV28; d_gene: TRBD1; CDR3aa: CASSLSSGQGGHEQYF; CDR3nt: TGTGCCAGCAGTTTATCCTCGGGACAGGGGGGTCACGAGCAGTACTTC
j_gene: TRBJ2-7; abundance: NA; v_gene: TRBV7-9; d_gene: TRBD1; CDR3aa: CASSQPRGTASYEQYF; CDR3nt: TGTGCCAGCAGCCAACCACGAGGGACAGCCTCCTACGAGCAGTACTTC
j_gene: TRBJ2-3; abundance: NA; v_gene: TRBV20-1; d_gene: NA; CDR3aa: CSARGAQGSTDTQYF; CDR3nt: TGCAGTGCTAGAGGGGCGCAGGGAAGCACAGATACGCAGTATTTT
j_gene: TRBJ2-3; abundance: NA; v_gene: TRBV7-2; d_gene: TRBD2; CDR3aa: CASTPSSGRVDTQYF; CDR3nt: TGTGCCAGCACTCCCTCTAGCGGGAGGGTGGATACGCAGTATTTT
j_gene: TRBJ2-1; abundance: many; v_gene: TRBV7-9; d_gene: NA; CDR3aa: CASSILSGVYNEQFF; CDR3nt: TGTGCCAGCAGCATATTATCAGGAGTGTACAATGAGCAGTTCTTC
j_gene: TRBJ1-6; abundance: many; v_gene: TRBV2; d_gene: NA; CDR3aa: CASSGDRGPLHF; CDR3nt: TGTGCCAGCAGTGGGGACCGGGGTCCCCTCCACTTT
j_gene: TRBJ2-7; abundance: many; v_gene: TRBV20-1; d_gene: NA; CDR3aa: CSASSRPFYEQYF; CDR3nt: TGCAGTGCTAGTTCTAGGCCCTTCTACGAGCAGTACTTC